Listed below are T cell receptor beta chains from one sample, sequenced in a study of T cells in Graves' hyperthyroidism and ophthalmopathy. In TCRdb, the multiplex PCR reads were re-called with MiXCR into one record per CDR3 protein. Counted here are 500,000 to 650,000 distinct CDR3 sequences, 40% to 55% occurring once; the ten biggest clones make up 35% to 50%. What was sequenced was peripheral blood or thyroid tissue (not recorded which). The source is an adult woman with Graves' disease, either hyperthyroidism or ophthalmopathy (not recorded which). Each CDR3 is given with its conserved first and last residue. A D gene is named only where the DNA matches it firmly. Size is stated for part of the rows, as once, few or many counts, or as a class when the clone is expanded.

v_gene	abundance	j_gene	d_gene	CDR3nt	CDR3aa
TRBV20-1	-	TRBJ1-2	-	TGCAGTGCTGAGGACGCAGAAAACACCTTC	CSAEDAENTF
TRBV29-1	many	TRBJ1-4	-	TGCAGCGTTGGTGGACCTAATGAAAAACTGTTTTTT	CSVGGPNEKLFF
TRBV7-8	-	TRBJ2-5	-	TGTGCCAGCAGCTTATCCAGGCAGTGGGAGACCCAGTACTTC	CASSLSRQWETQYF
TRBV29-1	-	TRBJ1-2	-	TGCAGCGTTAGGGTCAGCCTATATGGCTACACCTTC	CSVRVSLYGYTF
TRBV7-3	once	TRBJ2-5	TRBD1	TGTGCCAGCGTGCCGGGACAGGGAGGGTCGGAGACCCAGTACTTC	CASVPGQGGSETQYF
TRBV10-3	once	TRBJ2-5	TRBD1	TGTGCCATCAGTACGCCGGGACAGGAGCGTCAAGAGACCCAGTACTTC	CAISTPGQERQETQYF
TRBV20-1	-	TRBJ2-5	TRBD2	TGCAGTGCTTCAAGGGAGGCGGGAGCGGAGACCCAGTACTTC	CSASREAGAETQYF
TRBV7-9	-	TRBJ2-2	-	TGTGCCAGCAGCCTTAGAGACCCCGGGGAGCTGTTTTTT	CASSLRDPGELFF
TRBV20-1	many	TRBJ1-5	-	TGCAGTGCTAGCGGGACCCTCAATCAGCCCCAGCATTTT	CSASGTLNQPQHF
TRBV7-9	-	TRBJ1-2	-	TGTGCCAGCAGTGCCACCCGCAGGGGCGTCTATGGCTACACCTTC	CASSATRRGVYGYTF
TRBV20-1	many	TRBJ2-7	TRBD1	TGCAGTGCTAGAGTACCGGGACAGGGCTACTACGAGCAGTACTTC	CSARVPGQGYYEQYF
TRBV6-5	many	TRBJ2-5	TRBD2	TGTGCCAGCAGGCCTAGCGGGAGGGCCTTTATTGAGACCCAGTACTTC	CASRPSGRAFIETQYF
TRBV7-8	many	TRBJ2-1	TRBD2	TGTGCCAGCTACGGACTAGCGGGAAGAACGAATGAGCAGTTCTTC	CASYGLAGRTNEQFF
TRBV9	many	TRBJ1-5	TRBD1	TGTGCCAGCAGCGTAGCAGGGGGGGCCAATCAGCCCCAGCATTTT	CASSVAGGANQPQHF
TRBV11-1	-	TRBJ1-1	TRBD1	TGTGCCAGCAGCTCTAGAACGGGGGACGACAGGGAGGCTGAAGCTTTCTTT	CASSSRTGDDREAEAFF
TRBV12-3/TRBV12-4	many	TRBJ1-4	-	TGTGCCAGCAGTTTTACGGGGCCCCATGAAAAACTGTTTTTT	CASSFTGPHEKLFF
TRBV5-1	-	TRBJ2-5	-	TGCGCCAGCAGCTTGGAGGTTATCGGGAGTGGGATGGAGACCCAGTACTTC	CASSLEVIGSGMETQYF
TRBV2	-	TRBJ1-2	-	TGTGCCAGCAGTGGGGGGGACTATGGCTACACCTTC	CASSGGDYGYTF
TRBV7-2	few	TRBJ2-2	TRBD1	TGTGCCAGCGGGACAGACACCGGGGAGCTGTTTTTT	CASGTDTGELFF
TRBV28	-	TRBJ1-5	-	TGTGCCAGCAGTTTAATAGGGGCCGGTCAGCCCCAGCATTTT	CASSLIGAGQPQHF
TRBV10-3	-	TRBJ1-2	-	TGTGCCATCAGTGGGGAAGGCTATGGCTACACCTTC	CAISGEGYGYTF
TRBV29-1	many	TRBJ2-2	TRBD2	TGCAGCGTTACAACGACTAGCGGGATCACCGGGGAGCTGTTTTTT	CSVTTTSGITGELFF
TRBV10-3	-	TRBJ1-1	TRBD1	TGTGCCATCAGAGATAACAGGGGGGAAGCTTTCTTT	CAIRDNRGEAFF
TRBV5-4	-	TRBJ2-2	TRBD2	TGTGCCAGCAAACCGGGGGGTACCGGGGAGCTGTTTTTT	CASKPGGTGELFF
TRBV10-3	-	TRBJ1-6	TRBD1	TGTGCCATCAGGGGAACAGGGGCGGTCAATTCACCCCTCCACTTT	CAIRGTGAVNSPLHF
TRBV20-1	-	TRBJ2-5	-	TGCAGTGCTAGAGACAGGATCCGGGAGGAGACCCAGTACTTC	CSARDRIREETQYF
TRBV6-6	-	TRBJ2-5	-	TGTGCCAGCAGCTTGGGGTTCGTCCAAGAGACCCAGTACTTC	CASSLGFVQETQYF
TRBV29-1	many	TRBJ1-1	-	TGCAGCGGGGGGGGTATCGGCACTGAAGCTTTCTTT	CSGGGIGTEAFF
TRBV29-1	-	TRBJ1-1	-	TGCAGCGTTGGAGGGACGAGGGCCACTGAAGCTTTCTTT	CSVGGTRATEAFF
TRBV7-2	many	TRBJ2-7	TRBD2	TGTGCCAGCACCCTAATGGGTCTAGCGGGAGCTTTAGAGCAGTACTTC	CASTLMGLAGALEQYF
TRBV7-6	many	TRBJ2-2	-	TGTGCCAGCAGCTCCAGGGGCAACACCGGGGAGCTGTTTTTT	CASSSRGNTGELFF
TRBV14	-	TRBJ2-5	-	TGTGCCAGCAGCCCCACCGGCGGGGCCCAGTACTTC	CASSPTGGAQYF
TRBV10-3	-	TRBJ2-5	TRBD1	TGTGCCAGCAGCCCGGGACAGAATCAAGAGACCCAGTACTTC	CASSPGQNQETQYF
TRBV2	few	TRBJ2-7	-	TGTGCCAGCACCCCGGGACCAACCTACGAGCAGTACTTC	CASTPGPTYEQYF
TRBV2	-	TRBJ2-6	-	TGTGCCAGCAGTGGCTACTCAATCTCTGGGGCCAACGTCCTGACTTTC	CASSGYSISGANVLTF
TRBV7-8	few	TRBJ1-5	-	TGTGCCAGCAGCGCAGGGACGGCGGGCAATCAGCCCCAGCATTTT	CASSAGTAGNQPQHF
TRBV20-1	-	TRBJ1-2	-	TGCAGCGGAGGAGACCCTCCTGGCCACACCTTC	CSGGDPPGHTF
TRBV4-3	few	TRBJ2-7	-	TGCGCCAGCAGCCAAGATTCGCTCTCGTCCTACGAGCAGTACTTC	CASSQDSLSSYEQYF
TRBV6-4	many	TRBJ1-1	-	TGTGCCAGCTCACCCGGGTTGGCGCCACACACTGAAGCTTTCTTT	CASSPGLAPHTEAFF
TRBV7-2	-	TRBJ2-5	-	TGTGCCAGCAGCTTATGGGCAGCCGGTGGGGAGACCCAGTACTTC	CASSLWAAGGETQYF
TRBV9	few	TRBJ1-4	-	TGTGCCAGCAGCCGAGGAGGTAACTCTGGAAAACTGTTTTTT	CASSRGGNSGKLFF
TRBV15	once	TRBJ1-5	-	TGTGCCACCAGTCGAGGGCAATATAGCAATCAGCCCCAGCATTTT	CATSRGQYSNQPQHF
TRBV29-1	few	TRBJ1-5	TRBD1	TGCAGCGTTGGAACAGGGGGAGGTCAGCCCCAGCATTTT	CSVGTGGGQPQHF
TRBV6-6	many	TRBJ1-3	-	TGTGCCAGCATCAGGGCGAACACCATATATTTT	CASIRANTIYF
TRBV10-3	-	TRBJ2-7	TRBD1	TGTGCCATCAGTGAGACAAACAGGGGGCTTGACGAGCAGTACTTC	CAISETNRGLDEQYF
TRBV29-1	-	TRBJ1-2	TRBD1	TGCAGCTGCTTCAGGGGGGGACTCTATGGCTACACCTTC	CSCFRGGLYGYTF
TRBV7-9	few	TRBJ1-4	-	TGTGCCAGCAGCCCCCTAGTAGGGGATGAAAAACTGTTTTTT	CASSPLVGDEKLFF
TRBV15	-	TRBJ1-5	-	TGTGCCACCAGCAGAGATTTCAGGACAGAAGACAATCAGCCCCAGCATTTT	CATSRDFRTEDNQPQHF
TRBV13	-	TRBJ1-3	-	TGTGCCAGCAGCTCGGGACTAGCGGAAAACACCATATATTTT	CASSSGLAENTIYF
TRBV6-5	many	TRBJ1-6	TRBD1	TGTGCCAGCAGTTCCCGCAGGGGGGATAATTCACCCCTCCACTTT	CASSSRRGDNSPLHF
TRBV14	many	TRBJ1-2	-	TGTGCCAGCAGCCAGAGGACTAATAACTATGGCTACACCTTC	CASSQRTNNYGYTF
TRBV5-1	many	TRBJ1-6	-	TGCGCCAGCAGCTTGAGGACTGCAGATAGCAATTCACCCCTCCACTTT	CASSLRTADSNSPLHF
TRBV7-9	-	TRBJ1-3	-	TGTGCCAGCAGCCACCCCACCCTGCCAGACACCATATATTTT	CASSHPTLPDTIYF
TRBV10-3	-	TRBJ2-2	-	TGTGCCACCAGTGTGGACGCGCAGGTCGACACCGGGGAGCTGTTTTTT	CATSVDAQVDTGELFF
TRBV7-2	many	TRBJ2-7	TRBD2	TGTGCCAGCAGCCCAGGACTAGGGCTCACGGACGAGCAGTACTTC	CASSPGLGLTDEQYF